The sequence of this T cell receptor beta chain was determined in a study of cytomegalovirus exposure and HLA in healthy donors. Whole-study results and caveats: Later genetic work tied a missense DCLRE1C variant to beta-chain V and J trimming. The analysis excluded some indistinguishable V segments, including TRBV6-2 and TRBV6-3.

V shed 5 bases and J 4 bases; nucleotides not matched to a gene: 5. This CDR3 comprises 15 residues. Germline lookup yields CDR1 LNHDA and CDR2 SQIVND (reference sequence). Only a few counts were recorded for this clone. Its specificity is not known. PCR used 60 Vbeta primers and 13 Jbeta primers. Data came from immunoSEQ multiplex PCR; TCRdb stores just in-frame clones and leaves some out. The profile shows 150,000 or so clones, roughly 74% of them singletons. V usage is TRBV19 and J usage is TRBJ1-2; 12 nucleotides agree with TRBD1. Material: PBMCs. This TCR was sampled from a man younger than 35 in good health and CMV-seronegative. The DNA of the CDR3 is TGTGCCAGTAGTGCCCCGGGACAGGGGGCCTATGGCTACACCTTC. Its protein product is CASSAPGQGAYGYTF.